Described below is a single TCR beta chain sequence and its context. The source of the sample is a study of control samples from healthy donors and cancer patients. CDR1 and CDR2 (germline): SGHRS, YFSETQ. The CDR3 runs 12 residues. Trimming removed 7 bases at V and 5 bases at J, with 11 bases between. TCRdb keeps only in-frame clones here, not all; method: immunoSEQ multiplex PCR. The sample has some 37,000 clones; roughly 90% are singletons. This chain uses TRBV5-1 with TRBJ2-3; D remains ambiguous. Source material: blood. The clonotype was recovered from a woman aged 50 to 60 in good health. For the CDR3, the DNA is TGCGCCAGCTATCATCGCGGAGATACGCAGTATTTT. Residues: CASYHRGDTQYF.